This TCR beta chain was captured by sequencing in a study of human T cells and chemical hapten exposure. Study in general: Small discrepancies in pooled library volume mainly accounted for the varying TCR yields per sample.

This clonotype has ten or more counts. CDR1 and CDR2 (germline): LGHDT, YNNKEL (reference sequence). Trimming shortened V by 7 bases and J by 7 bases, and 14 bases separated the two germline ends. The CDR3 is 14 residues long. One entry per CDR3 protein results from TCRdb running MiXCR on the RACE reads. The table records some 79,000 distinct CDR3 sequences, 6% to 9% of them present only once. Time point meaning: patch test 1, 2 weeks after DPC sensitization. Specified treatment: therapeutic diphenylcyclopropenone sensitization with weekly scalp DPC. V is TRBV3-1 and J is TRBJ1-6; D may be TRBD1 (5 bases). The sequence was obtained from a woman in her 30s with alopecia areata. Some clones in this sample may be carry-over from other donors' samples. Sequencing used whole blood, obtained in connection with sensitization to the hapten diphenylcyclopropenone (DPC). As DNA, the CDR3 is TGTGCCAGCAACCGAGGGGTGAGCAATTCACCCCTCCACTTT. The encoded protein is CASNRGVSNSPLHF.